The source of this T cell receptor beta chain is a study of T cells in Graves' hyperthyroidism and ophthalmopathy. It was RNA transcripts that yielded the amplified TCR beta CDR3 regions. First-round RT-PCR with HTBI primers amplified the TCR CDR3 region. Using its own MiXCR run on the multiplex PCR reads, TCRdb lists one record per CDR3 protein. The sample yields a few hundred thousand distinct CDR3 sequences, less than 20% seen once. The table lists this clonotype with a few counts. The antigen is not known. The V and J ends lost 1 base and 7 bases respectively, with 5 bases between them. CDR3 length equals 12 residues. Germline V gene sequence: CDR1 LNHNV, CDR2 YYDKDF (reference sequence). The patients, who ranged from 18 to 65 in age, presented with newly diagnosed hyperthyroidism lasting under 2 months. Findings and caveats of the study: The model's output predicted ophthalmopathy at a median of 6.5 months prior to onset.

The V gene is TRBV15, the J gene TRBJ1-5; D ambiguous. The sequence was collected from a woman younger than 30 with Graves' hyperthyroidism that later progressed to Graves' ophthalmopathy. Specimen: blood. The DNA for the CDR3 is TGTGCCACCAGCAGAGGAGGGCAGCCCCAGCATTTT. Protein: CATSRGGQPQHF.